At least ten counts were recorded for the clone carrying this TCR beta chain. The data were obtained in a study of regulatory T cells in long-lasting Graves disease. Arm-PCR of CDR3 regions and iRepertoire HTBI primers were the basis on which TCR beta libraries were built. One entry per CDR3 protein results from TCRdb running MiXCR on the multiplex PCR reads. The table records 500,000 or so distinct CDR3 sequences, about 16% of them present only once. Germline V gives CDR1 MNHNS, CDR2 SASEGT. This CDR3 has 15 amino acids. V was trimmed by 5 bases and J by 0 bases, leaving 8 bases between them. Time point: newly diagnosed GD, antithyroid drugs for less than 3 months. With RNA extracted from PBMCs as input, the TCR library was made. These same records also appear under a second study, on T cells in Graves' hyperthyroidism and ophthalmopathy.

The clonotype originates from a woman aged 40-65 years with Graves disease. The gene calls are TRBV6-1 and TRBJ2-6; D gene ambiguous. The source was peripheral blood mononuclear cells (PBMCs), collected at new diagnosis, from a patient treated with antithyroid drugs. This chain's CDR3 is CASSPQTSGANVLTF. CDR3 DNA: TGTGCCAGCAGTCCTCAGACCTCTGGGGCCAACGTCCTGACTTTC.